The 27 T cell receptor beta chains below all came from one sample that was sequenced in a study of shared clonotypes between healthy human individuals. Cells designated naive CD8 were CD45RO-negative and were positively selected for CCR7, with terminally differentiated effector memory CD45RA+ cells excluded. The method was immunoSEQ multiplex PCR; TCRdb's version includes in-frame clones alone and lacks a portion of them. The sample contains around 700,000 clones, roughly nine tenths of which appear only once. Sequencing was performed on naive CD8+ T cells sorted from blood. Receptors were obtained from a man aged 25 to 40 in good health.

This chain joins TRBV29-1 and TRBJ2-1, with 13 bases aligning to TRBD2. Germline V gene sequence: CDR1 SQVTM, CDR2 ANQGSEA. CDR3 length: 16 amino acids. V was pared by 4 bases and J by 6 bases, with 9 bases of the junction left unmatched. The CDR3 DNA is TGCAGCGTTGGGGCGACTAGCGGGAGGCCCATCAATGAGCAGTTCTTC. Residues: CSVGATSGRPINEQFF.

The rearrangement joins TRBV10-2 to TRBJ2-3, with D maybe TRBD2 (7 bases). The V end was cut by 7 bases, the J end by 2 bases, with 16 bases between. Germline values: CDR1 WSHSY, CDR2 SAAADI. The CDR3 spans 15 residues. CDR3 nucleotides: TGCGCCAGCAAGGGGGGGGCGGGAGTCACAGATACGCAGTATTTT. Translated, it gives CASKGGAGVTDTQYF.

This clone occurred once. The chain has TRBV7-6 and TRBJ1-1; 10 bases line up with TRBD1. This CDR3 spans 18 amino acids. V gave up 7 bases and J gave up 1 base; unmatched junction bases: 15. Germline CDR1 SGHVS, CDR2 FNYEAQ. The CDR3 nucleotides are TGTGCCAGCACCCTTAGGGGGATCGGACAGGGGGGGAACACTGAAGCTTTCTTT. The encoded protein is CASTLRGIGQGGNTEAFF.

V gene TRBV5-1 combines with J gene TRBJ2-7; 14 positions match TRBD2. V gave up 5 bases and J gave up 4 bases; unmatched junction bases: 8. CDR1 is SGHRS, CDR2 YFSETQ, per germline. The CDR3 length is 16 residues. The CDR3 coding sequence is TGCGCCAGCAGATCCGGACTAGCGGGAGGCTTATACGAGCAGTACTTC. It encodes CASRSGLAGGLYEQYF.

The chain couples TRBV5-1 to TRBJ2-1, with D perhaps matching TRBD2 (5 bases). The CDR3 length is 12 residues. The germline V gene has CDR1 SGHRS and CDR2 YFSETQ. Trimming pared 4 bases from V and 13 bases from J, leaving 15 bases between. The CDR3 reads CASSPEGSLQFF. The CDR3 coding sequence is TGCGCCAGCAGCCCTGAAGGGAGTCTACAGTTCTTC.

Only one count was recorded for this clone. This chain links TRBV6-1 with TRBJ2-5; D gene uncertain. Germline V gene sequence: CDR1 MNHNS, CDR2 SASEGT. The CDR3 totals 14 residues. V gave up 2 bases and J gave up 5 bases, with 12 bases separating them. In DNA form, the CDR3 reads TGTGCCAGCAGTGAATACCAGGTCATCGAGACCCAGTACTTC. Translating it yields CASSEYQVIETQYF.

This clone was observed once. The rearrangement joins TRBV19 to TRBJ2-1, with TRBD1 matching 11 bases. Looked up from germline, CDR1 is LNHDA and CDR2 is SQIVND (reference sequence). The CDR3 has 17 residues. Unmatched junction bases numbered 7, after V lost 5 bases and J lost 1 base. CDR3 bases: TGTGCCAGTAGTGTCGGACAGGGGGCAGGGTCCTACAATGAGCAGTTCTTC. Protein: CASSVGQGAGSYNEQFF. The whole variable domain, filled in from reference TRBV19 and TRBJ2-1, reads DGGITQSPKYLFRKEGQNVTLSCEQNLNHDAMYWYRQDPGQGLRLIYYSQIVNDFQKGDIAEGYSVSREKKESFPLTVTSAQKNPTAFYLCASSVGQGAGSYNEQFFGPGTRLTVL.

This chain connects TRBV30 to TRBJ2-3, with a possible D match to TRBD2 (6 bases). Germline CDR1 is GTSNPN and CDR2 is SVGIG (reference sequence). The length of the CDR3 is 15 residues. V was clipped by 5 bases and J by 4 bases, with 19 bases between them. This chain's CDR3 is CAWALVGGKADTQYF. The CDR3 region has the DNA TGTGCCTGGGCTCTAGTGGGCGGGAAGGCAGATACGCAGTATTTT.

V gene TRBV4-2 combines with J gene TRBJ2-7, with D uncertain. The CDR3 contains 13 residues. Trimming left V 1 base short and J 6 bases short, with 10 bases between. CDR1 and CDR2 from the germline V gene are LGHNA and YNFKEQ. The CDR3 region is CASSQGTSIEQYF. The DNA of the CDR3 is TGTGCCAGCAGCCAAGGTACTTCTATCGAGCAGTACTTC.

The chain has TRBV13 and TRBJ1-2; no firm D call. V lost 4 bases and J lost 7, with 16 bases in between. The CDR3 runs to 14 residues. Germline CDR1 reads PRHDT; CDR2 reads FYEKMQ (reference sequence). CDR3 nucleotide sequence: TGTGCCAGCAGCTCCGAGGTGGAGATGGGTGGCTACACCTTC. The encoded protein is CASSSEVEMGGYTF.

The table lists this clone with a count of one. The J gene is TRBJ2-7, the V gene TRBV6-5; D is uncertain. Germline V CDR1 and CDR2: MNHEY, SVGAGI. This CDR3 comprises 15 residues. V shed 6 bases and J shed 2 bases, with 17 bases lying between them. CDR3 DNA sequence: TGTGCCAGCAGAACCCGAAGGATGGGCGCCTACGAGCAGTACTTC. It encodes CASRTRRMGAYEQYF.

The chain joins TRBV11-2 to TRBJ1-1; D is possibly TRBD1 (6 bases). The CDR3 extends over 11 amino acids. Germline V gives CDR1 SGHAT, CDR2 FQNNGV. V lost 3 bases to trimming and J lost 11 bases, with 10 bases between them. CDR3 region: CASSFTGMAFF. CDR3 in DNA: TGTGCCAGCAGCTTCACAGGGATGGCTTTCTTT.

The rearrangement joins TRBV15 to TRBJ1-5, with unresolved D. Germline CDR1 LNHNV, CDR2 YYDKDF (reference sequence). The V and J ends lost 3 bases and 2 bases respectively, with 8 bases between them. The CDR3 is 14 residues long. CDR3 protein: CATSSRSGNQPQHF. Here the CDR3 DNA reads TGTGCCACCAGCAGCCGATCAGGCAATCAGCCCCAGCATTTT.

The CDR3: CASSSLAGEYNEQFF. The CDR3 nucleotides are TGTGCCAGCAGCTCTCTAGCGGGAGAGTACAATGAGCAGTTCTTC. The V and J genes are TRBV7-9 and TRBJ2-1; 10 nucleotides agree with TRBD2. Germline CDR1 is SEHNR and CDR2 is FQNEAQ (reference sequence). This CDR3 contains 15 residues. V lost 4 bases to trimming and J lost 4 bases; unmatched junction nucleotides: 4.

The DNA for the CDR3 is TGTGCCAGCAGTTTTCTTTCGGCAGGGGAAAACGCAGATACGCAGTATTTT. Translation gives CASSFLSAGENADTQYF. This sequence joins TRBV28 and TRBJ2-3, with a possible D match to TRBD1 (6 bases). V was trimmed by 3 bases and J by 4 bases, leaving 20 bases between them. In germline, CDR1 is MDHEN, CDR2 SYDVKM. This CDR3 has 17 residues.

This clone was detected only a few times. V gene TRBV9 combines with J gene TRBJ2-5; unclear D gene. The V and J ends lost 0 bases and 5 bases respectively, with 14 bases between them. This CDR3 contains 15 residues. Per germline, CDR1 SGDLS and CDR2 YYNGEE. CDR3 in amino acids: CASSVDGTPGETQYF. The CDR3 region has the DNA TGTGCCAGCAGCGTAGACGGAACCCCCGGGGAGACCCAGTACTTC. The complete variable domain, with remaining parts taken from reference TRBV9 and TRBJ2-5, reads DSGVTQTPKHLITATGQRVTLRCSPRSGDLSVYWYQQSLDQGLQFLIQYYNGEERAKGNILERFSAQQFPDLHSELNLSSLELGDSALYFCASSVDGTPGETQYFGPGTRLLVL.

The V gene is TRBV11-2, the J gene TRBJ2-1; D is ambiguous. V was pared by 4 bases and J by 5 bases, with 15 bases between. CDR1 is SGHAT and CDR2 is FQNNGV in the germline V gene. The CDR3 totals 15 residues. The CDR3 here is CASSSYRAMDNEQFF. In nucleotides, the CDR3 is TGTGCCAGCAGCTCGTACCGGGCGATGGACAATGAGCAGTTCTTC.

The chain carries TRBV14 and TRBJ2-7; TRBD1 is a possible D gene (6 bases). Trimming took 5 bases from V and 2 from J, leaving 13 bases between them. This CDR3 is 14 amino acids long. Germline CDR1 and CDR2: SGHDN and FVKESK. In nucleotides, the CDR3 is TGTGCCAGCAGCGAACGGGACAAAGCCTACGAGCAGTACTTC. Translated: CASSERDKAYEQYF.

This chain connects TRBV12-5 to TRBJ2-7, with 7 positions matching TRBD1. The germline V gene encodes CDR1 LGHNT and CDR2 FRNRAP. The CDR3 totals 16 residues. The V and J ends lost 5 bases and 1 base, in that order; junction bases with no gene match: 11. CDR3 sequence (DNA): TGTGCTAGTGGTCGAGAACAGGGGCCTAAATCCTACGAGCAGTACTTC. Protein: CASGREQGPKSYEQYF.

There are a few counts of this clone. The CDR3 DNA sequence: TGCAGCGCCAGAGGGGGAAGTGAAAAACTGTTTTTT. Amino acid sequence: CSARGGSEKLFF. The chain links TRBV29-1 to TRBJ1-4, with D possibly TRBD1 on 6 matching bases. Germline V CDR1 and CDR2: SQVTM, ANQGSEA. The CDR3 is made up of 12 amino acids. V lost 7 bases to trimming and J lost 7 bases, with 13 bases between them.

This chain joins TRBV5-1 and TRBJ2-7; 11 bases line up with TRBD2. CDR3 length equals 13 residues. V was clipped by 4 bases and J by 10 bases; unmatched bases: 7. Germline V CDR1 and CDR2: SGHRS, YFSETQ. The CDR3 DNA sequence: TGCGCCAGCAGCCTGGGACTAGCGGATGTACAGTACTTC. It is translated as CASSLGLADVQYF.

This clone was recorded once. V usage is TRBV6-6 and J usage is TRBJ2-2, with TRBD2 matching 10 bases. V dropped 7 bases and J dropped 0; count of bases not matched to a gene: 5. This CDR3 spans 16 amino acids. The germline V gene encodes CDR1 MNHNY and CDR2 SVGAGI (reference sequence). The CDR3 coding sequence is TGTGCCAGCACCCGGACTAGCGGAACGAACACCGGGGAGCTGTTTTTT. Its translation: CASTRTSGTNTGELFF.

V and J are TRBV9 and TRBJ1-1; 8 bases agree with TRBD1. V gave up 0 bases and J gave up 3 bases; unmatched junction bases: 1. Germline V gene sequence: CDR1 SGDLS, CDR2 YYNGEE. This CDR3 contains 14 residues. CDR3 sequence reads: CASSVVGQDTEAFF. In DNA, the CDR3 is TGTGCCAGCAGCGTAGTGGGACAGGACACTGAAGCTTTCTTT.

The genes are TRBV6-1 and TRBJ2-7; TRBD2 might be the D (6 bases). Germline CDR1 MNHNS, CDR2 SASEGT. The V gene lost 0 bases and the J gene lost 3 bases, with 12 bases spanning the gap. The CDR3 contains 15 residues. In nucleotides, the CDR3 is TGTGCCAGCAGTGAAGCTATCGGGGGAGTCTACGAGCAGTACTTC. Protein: CASSEAIGGVYEQYF.

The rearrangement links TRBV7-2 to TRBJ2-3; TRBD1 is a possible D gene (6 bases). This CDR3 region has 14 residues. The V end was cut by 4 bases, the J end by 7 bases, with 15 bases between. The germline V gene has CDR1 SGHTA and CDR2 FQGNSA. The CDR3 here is CASSWAGVGNTQYF. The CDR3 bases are TGTGCCAGCAGCTGGGCAGGGGTGGGGAATACGCAGTATTTT.

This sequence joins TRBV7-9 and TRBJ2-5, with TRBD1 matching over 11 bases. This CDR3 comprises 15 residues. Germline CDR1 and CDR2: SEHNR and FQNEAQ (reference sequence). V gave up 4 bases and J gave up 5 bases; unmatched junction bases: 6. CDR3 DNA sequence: TGTGCCAGCAGCTCCATGGACAGGGGGCACGAGACCCAGTACTTC. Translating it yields CASSSMDRGHETQYF.

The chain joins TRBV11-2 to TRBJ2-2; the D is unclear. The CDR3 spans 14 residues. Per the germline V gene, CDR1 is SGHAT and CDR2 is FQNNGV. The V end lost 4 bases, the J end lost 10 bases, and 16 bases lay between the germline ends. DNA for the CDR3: TGTGCCAGCAGCTATGCTTCCATTATGGAGGAGCTGTTTTTT. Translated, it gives CASSYASIMEELFF.